The rows below give T cell receptor beta chains drawn from one sample of a study of cytomegalovirus exposure and HLA in healthy donors. Method: immunoSEQ multiplex PCR; TCRdb's copy keeps in-frame clones and lacks some. Among about 160,000 clones, approximately 80% were seen once, and the ten largest hold over 1.5%. Sequencing was done on a sample of PBMCs. The receptors were sampled from a woman under 30 in good health and CMV-seronegative. Both conserved end residues are part of each CDR3. Fields, in order: V gene, D gene, J gene, clone size, CDR3 protein, CDR3 DNA. A D gene is named only where the DNA matches it firmly. Only some rows state a clone size, as once, few, many or a class for expanded clones.

v_call: TRBV19
d_call: TRBD1
j_call: TRBJ1-2
clone_size: once
cdr3_aa: CASMQNRGYNYGYTF
cdr3_nt: TGTGCCAGTATGCAAAACAGGGGTTACAACTATGGCTACACCTTC

v_call: TRBV7-6
d_call: TRBD1
j_call: TRBJ2-1
clone_size: once
cdr3_aa: CASSFDGTAYNEQFF
cdr3_nt: TGTGCCAGCAGCTTCGACGGGACAGCCTACAATGAGCAGTTCTTC

v_call: TRBV6-5
d_call: NA
j_call: TRBJ1-5
clone_size: NA
cdr3_aa: CASSLVRSNQPQHF
cdr3_nt: TGTGCCAGCAGTCTAGTGCGCAGCAATCAGCCCCAGCATTTT

v_call: TRBV19
d_call: NA
j_call: TRBJ1-1
clone_size: NA
cdr3_aa: CASSIGQKYGMRTEAFF
cdr3_nt: TGTGCCAGTAGTATCGGACAGAAGTACGGAATGAGGACTGAAGCTTTCTTT

v_call: TRBV6-5
d_call: NA
j_call: TRBJ2-1
clone_size: NA
cdr3_aa: CASSYSASRLNREQFF
cdr3_nt: TGTGCCAGCAGTTACTCGGCTAGCCGCCTGAACCGTGAGCAGTTCTTC

v_call: TRBV19
d_call: TRBD1
j_call: TRBJ2-6
clone_size: NA
cdr3_aa: CASIQRPGTGYFGANVLTF
cdr3_nt: TGTGCCAGTATCCAACGTCCAGGGACAGGGTATTTTGGGGCCAACGTCCTGACTTTC

v_call: TRBV6-5
d_call: TRBD2
j_call: TRBJ2-3
clone_size: NA
cdr3_aa: CASSYLSSGGLDTQYF
cdr3_nt: TGTGCCAGCAGTTACTTATCTAGCGGGGGGTTAGATACGCAGTATTTT

v_call: TRBV7-7
d_call: NA
j_call: TRBJ2-5
clone_size: NA
cdr3_aa: CASTPGGGKGETQYF
cdr3_nt: TGTGCCAGCACCCCGGGGGGCGGGAAGGGCGAGACCCAGTACTTC

v_call: TRBV6-1
d_call: TRBD1
j_call: TRBJ1-2
clone_size: NA
cdr3_aa: CASSGPPPGQGYYGYTF
cdr3_nt: TGTGCCAGCAGTGGACCCCCCCCTGGACAGGGATATTATGGCTACACCTTC

v_call: TRBV28
d_call: NA
j_call: TRBJ1-5
clone_size: few
cdr3_aa: CASSLPGRLSNQPQHF
cdr3_nt: TGTGCCAGCAGTTTACCAGGGAGGCTTAGCAATCAGCCCCAGCATTTT

v_call: TRBV19
d_call: NA
j_call: TRBJ1-5
clone_size: NA
cdr3_aa: CASSPRQARSQPQHF
cdr3_nt: TGTGCCAGTAGTCCCCGACAGGCTCGAAGTCAGCCCCAGCATTTT

v_call: TRBV27
d_call: TRBD1
j_call: TRBJ1-2
clone_size: once
cdr3_aa: CASSRGQGLGYTF
cdr3_nt: TGTGCCAGCAGTCGAGGACAGGGCCTAGGCTACACCTTC

v_call: TRBV12-5
d_call: NA
j_call: TRBJ1-5
clone_size: NA
cdr3_aa: CASGRGQLYSNQPQHF
cdr3_nt: TGTGCTAGTGGCCGTGGACAGCTTTATAGCAATCAGCCCCAGCATTTT

v_call: TRBV19
d_call: NA
j_call: TRBJ1-1
clone_size: once
cdr3_aa: CASSISGAVNTEAFF
cdr3_nt: TGTGCCAGTAGTATATCAGGGGCGGTGAACACTGAAGCTTTCTTT

v_call: TRBV5-1
d_call: NA
j_call: TRBJ2-2
clone_size: NA
cdr3_aa: CASSLTTANTGELFF
cdr3_nt: TGCGCCAGCAGCTTGACGACTGCGAACACCGGGGAGCTGTTTTTT

v_call: TRBV12-5
d_call: TRBD1
j_call: TRBJ1-2
clone_size: NA
cdr3_aa: CASGGGQGAFNGYTF
cdr3_nt: TGTGCTAGTGGTGGTGGACAGGGGGCTTTTAATGGCTACACCTTC

v_call: TRBV30
d_call: NA
j_call: TRBJ1-2
clone_size: NA
cdr3_aa: CAWSPALYTF
cdr3_nt: TGTGCCTGGTCTCCTGCACTCTACACCTTC

v_call: TRBV5-1
d_call: NA
j_call: TRBJ2-1
clone_size: NA
cdr3_aa: CASSSRQAGIDEQFF
cdr3_nt: TGCGCCAGCAGCTCCCGGCAGGCGGGGATAGATGAGCAGTTCTTC

v_call: TRBV6-5
d_call: NA
j_call: TRBJ1-2
clone_size: few
cdr3_aa: CASRSRAGYTF
cdr3_nt: TGTGCCAGCAGGTCCAGGGCTGGCTACACCTTC

v_call: TRBV18
d_call: NA
j_call: TRBJ1-2
clone_size: once
cdr3_aa: CASSPSVGGRNGYTF
cdr3_nt: TGTGCCAGCTCACCGTCGGTGGGAGGGAGAAATGGCTACACCTTC

v_call: TRBV4-1
d_call: TRBD2
j_call: TRBJ2-3
clone_size: NA
cdr3_aa: CASSQWTSGGDTQYF
cdr3_nt: TGCGCCAGCAGCCAATGGACTAGCGGGGGTGATACGCAGTATTTT

v_call: TRBV28
d_call: NA
j_call: TRBJ2-7
clone_size: NA
cdr3_aa: CASSPTGTYEQYF
cdr3_nt: TGTGCCAGCAGCCCAACGGGAACCTACGAGCAGTACTTC

v_call: TRBV5-6
d_call: TRBD1
j_call: TRBJ1-2
clone_size: once
cdr3_aa: CASSFDRGRLSYGYTF
cdr3_nt: TGTGCCAGCAGCTTTGACAGGGGAAGATTAAGCTATGGCTACACCTTC

v_call: TRBV27
d_call: NA
j_call: TRBJ2-3
clone_size: NA
cdr3_aa: CASSLFPSGDTQYF
cdr3_nt: TGTGCCAGCAGTTTATTTCCCAGCGGAGATACGCAGTATTTT

v_call: TRBV5-5
d_call: NA
j_call: TRBJ2-6
clone_size: NA
cdr3_aa: CASSFGYSGANVLTF
cdr3_nt: TGTGCCAGCAGCTTCGGGTACTCTGGGGCCAACGTCCTGACTTTC

v_call: TRBV6-7
d_call: TRBD2
j_call: TRBJ2-1
clone_size: NA
cdr3_aa: CASSYGGTSGGSRFF
cdr3_nt: TGTGCCAGCAGTTACGGGGGGACTAGCGGGGGTTCAAGGTTCTTC

v_call: TRBV2
d_call: TRBD1
j_call: TRBJ1-1
clone_size: NA
cdr3_aa: CASRATGANTEAFF
cdr3_nt: TGTGCCAGCAGGGCAACAGGGGCGAACACTGAAGCTTTCTTT

v_call: TRBV21-1
d_call: NA
j_call: TRBJ2-7
clone_size: once
cdr3_aa: CASTGRGTVTVEQYF
cdr3_nt: TGTGCCAGCACAGGGCGGGGCACAGTGACGGTAGAGCAGTACTTC

v_call: TRBV9
d_call: NA
j_call: TRBJ2-7
clone_size: NA
cdr3_aa: CASSVMTGSREQYF
cdr3_nt: TGTGCCAGCAGCGTAATGACGGGGTCTCGCGAGCAGTACTTC

v_call: TRBV6-1
d_call: NA
j_call: TRBJ1-2
clone_size: NA
cdr3_aa: CASSVDNGYTF
cdr3_nt: TGTGCCAGCAGTGTCGACAATGGCTACACCTTC

v_call: TRBV13
d_call: TRBD2
j_call: TRBJ2-5
clone_size: NA
cdr3_aa: CASSPLGAGEETQYF
cdr3_nt: TGTGCCAGCAGCCCCCTTGGAGCGGGGGAAGAGACCCAGTACTTC

v_call: TRBV29-1
d_call: NA
j_call: TRBJ2-3
clone_size: NA
cdr3_aa: CSVGSGQLFTDTQYF
cdr3_nt: TGCAGCGTGGGCTCGGGACAACTCTTCACAGATACGCAGTATTTT

v_call: TRBV12-5
d_call: NA
j_call: TRBJ1-1
clone_size: NA
cdr3_aa: CASGLATANTEAFF
cdr3_nt: TGTGCTAGTGGTTTGGCCACAGCGAACACTGAAGCTTTCTTT

v_call: TRBV7-9
d_call: TRBD2
j_call: TRBJ2-5
clone_size: NA
cdr3_aa: CASSLLAGGRKTQYF
cdr3_nt: TGTGCCAGCAGCTTACTAGCGGGGGGGCGAAAGACCCAGTACTTC

v_call: TRBV4-1
d_call: TRBD1
j_call: TRBJ1-2
clone_size: NA
cdr3_aa: CASSQPTGAGGYTF
cdr3_nt: TGCGCCAGCAGCCAACCAACAGGGGCGGGCGGCTACACCTTC

v_call: TRBV10-3
d_call: TRBD1
j_call: TRBJ1-2
clone_size: NA
cdr3_aa: CAISGWRGQGPETSYGYTF
cdr3_nt: TGTGCCATCAGTGGTTGGCGGGGACAGGGACCTGAAACAAGCTATGGCTACACCTTC

v_call: TRBV29-1
d_call: NA
j_call: TRBJ1-1
clone_size: few
cdr3_aa: CSVSGTLNTEAFF
cdr3_nt: TGCAGCGTGTCCGGGACACTGAACACTGAAGCTTTCTTT

v_call: TRBV18
d_call: TRBD1
j_call: TRBJ1-2
clone_size: NA
cdr3_aa: CASSPNSNDRGQMGYTF
cdr3_nt: TGTGCCAGCTCACCCAACTCAAATGACAGGGGGCAGATGGGCTACACCTTC

v_call: TRBV7-9
d_call: NA
j_call: TRBJ2-3
clone_size: NA
cdr3_aa: CASSFRDTQYF
cdr3_nt: TGTGCCAGCAGCTTCAGAGATACGCAGTATTTT

v_call: TRBV27
d_call: TRBD1
j_call: TRBJ1-2
clone_size: NA
cdr3_aa: CASSLKNIPTGDNGYTF
cdr3_nt: TGTGCCAGCAGTTTAAAAAACATTCCAACAGGGGATAATGGCTACACCTTC

v_call: TRBV10-3
d_call: NA
j_call: TRBJ1-1
clone_size: NA
cdr3_aa: CAISLVGSTEAFF
cdr3_nt: TGTGCCATCAGTCTAGTGGGGAGCACTGAAGCTTTCTTT

v_call: TRBV7-7
d_call: TRBD1
j_call: TRBJ2-7
clone_size: NA
cdr3_aa: CASSLLPTGGEQYF
cdr3_nt: TGTGCCAGCAGCTTACTCCCGACAGGGGGCGAGCAGTACTTC

v_call: TRBV19
d_call: NA
j_call: TRBJ1-1
clone_size: NA
cdr3_aa: CASSIVKNTEAFF
cdr3_nt: TGTGCCAGTAGTATAGTCAAGAACACTGAAGCTTTCTTT

v_call: TRBV4-1
d_call: TRBD2
j_call: TRBJ2-3
clone_size: NA
cdr3_aa: CASGGHRTDTQYF
cdr3_nt: TGCGCCTCGGGGGGGCATAGGACAGATACGCAGTATTTT

v_call: TRBV5-5
d_call: NA
j_call: TRBJ1-2
clone_size: NA
cdr3_aa: CASHLTPAGQCTF
cdr3_nt: TGTGCCAGCCACTTAACCCCAGCGGGACAATGCACCTTC

v_call: TRBV7-9
d_call: NA
j_call: TRBJ1-2
clone_size: NA
cdr3_aa: CASSSLAGLTDGYTF
cdr3_nt: TGTGCCAGCAGCTCATTGGCAGGGCTTACAGATGGCTACACCTTC

v_call: TRBV7-8
d_call: TRBD2
j_call: TRBJ2-7
clone_size: NA
cdr3_aa: CASSLARELYEQYF
cdr3_nt: TGTGCCAGCAGCTTAGCGCGGGAGCTCTACGAGCAGTACTTC

v_call: TRBV27
d_call: TRBD2
j_call: TRBJ2-5
clone_size: once
cdr3_aa: CASSVAGGDQETQYF
cdr3_nt: TGTGCCAGCAGTGTAGCGGGGGGGGACCAAGAGACCCAGTACTTC

v_call: TRBV7-9
d_call: NA
j_call: TRBJ1-1
clone_size: NA
cdr3_aa: CASSIIDSQNTEAFF
cdr3_nt: TGTGCCAGCTCAATTATAGACAGCCAGAACACTGAAGCTTTCTTT

v_call: TRBV6-1
d_call: TRBD2
j_call: TRBJ2-1
clone_size: few
cdr3_aa: CASSYPGLPENEQFF
cdr3_nt: TGTGCCAGCAGCTACCCGGGACTACCGGAGAATGAGCAGTTCTTC

v_call: TRBV27
d_call: NA
j_call: TRBJ1-2
clone_size: NA
cdr3_aa: CASSDRYYGYTF
cdr3_nt: TGTGCCAGCAGTGACAGATACTATGGCTACACCTTC

v_call: TRBV6-5
d_call: NA
j_call: TRBJ1-5
clone_size: NA
cdr3_aa: CASTSGSNQPQHF
cdr3_nt: TGTGCCAGCACTTCCGGGAGCAATCAGCCCCAGCATTTT

v_call: TRBV2
d_call: NA
j_call: TRBJ1-2
clone_size: few
cdr3_aa: CASSETGIYGYTF
cdr3_nt: TGTGCCAGCAGTGAAACAGGGATCTATGGCTACACCTTC

v_call: TRBV30
d_call: TRBD1
j_call: TRBJ1-2
clone_size: NA
cdr3_aa: CASLNRGRSYGYTF
cdr3_nt: TGTGCCAGCCTGAATAGGGGGCGATCCTATGGCTACACCTTC

v_call: TRBV11-2
d_call: NA
j_call: TRBJ1-1
clone_size: NA
cdr3_aa: CASSLGRGEAFF
cdr3_nt: TGTGCCAGCAGCTTAGGTAGGGGCGAAGCTTTCTTT

v_call: TRBV2
d_call: NA
j_call: TRBJ2-3
clone_size: NA
cdr3_aa: CAGSRAGTSTDTQYF
cdr3_nt: TGTGCCGGTAGCAGGGCGGGGACCAGCACAGATACGCAGTATTTT